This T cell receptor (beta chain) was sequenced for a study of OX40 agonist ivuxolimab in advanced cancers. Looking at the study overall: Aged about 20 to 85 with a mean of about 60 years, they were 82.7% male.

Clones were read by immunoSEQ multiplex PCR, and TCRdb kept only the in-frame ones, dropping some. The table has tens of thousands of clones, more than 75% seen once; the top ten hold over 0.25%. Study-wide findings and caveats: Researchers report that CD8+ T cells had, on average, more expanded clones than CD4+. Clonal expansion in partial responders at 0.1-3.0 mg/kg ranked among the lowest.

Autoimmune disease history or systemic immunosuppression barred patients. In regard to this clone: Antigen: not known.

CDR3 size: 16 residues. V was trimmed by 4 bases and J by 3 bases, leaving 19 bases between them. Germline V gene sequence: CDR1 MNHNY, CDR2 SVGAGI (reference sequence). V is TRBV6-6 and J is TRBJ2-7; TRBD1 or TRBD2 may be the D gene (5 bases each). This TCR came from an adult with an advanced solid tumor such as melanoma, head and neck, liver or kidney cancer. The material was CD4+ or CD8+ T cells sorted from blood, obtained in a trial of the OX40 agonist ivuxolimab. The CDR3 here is CASSSVQGSGGYEQYF. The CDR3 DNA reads TGTGCCAGCAGTTCAGTTCAGGGAAGTGGAGGCTACGAGCAGTACTTC.